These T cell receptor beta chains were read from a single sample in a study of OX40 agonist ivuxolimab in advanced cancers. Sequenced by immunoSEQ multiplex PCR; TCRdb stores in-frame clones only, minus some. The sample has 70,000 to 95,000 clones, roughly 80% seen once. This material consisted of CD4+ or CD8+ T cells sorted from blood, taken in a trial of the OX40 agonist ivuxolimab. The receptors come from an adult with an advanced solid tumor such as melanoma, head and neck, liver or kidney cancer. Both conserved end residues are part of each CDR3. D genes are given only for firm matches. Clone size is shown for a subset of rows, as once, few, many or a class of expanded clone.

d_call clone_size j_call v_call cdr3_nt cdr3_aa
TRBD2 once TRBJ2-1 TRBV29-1 TGCAGCGTCCAGACTAGCTGGGGTAATGAGCAGTTCTTC CSVQTSWGNEQFF
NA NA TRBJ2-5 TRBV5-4 TGTGCCAGCAGCTCACCCCTGGAGACCCAGTACTTC CASSSPLETQYF
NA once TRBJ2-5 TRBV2 TGTGCCAGCAGTGACCTACAAGAGACCCAGTACTTC CASSDLQETQYF
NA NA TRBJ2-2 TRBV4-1 TGCGCCAGCAGCCAAGAGGCCGGGGAGCTGTTTTTT CASSQEAGELFF
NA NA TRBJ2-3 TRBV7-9 TGTGCCAGCAGCTTAGTTTCAGTGATGACAGATACGCAGTATTTT CASSLVSVMTDTQYF
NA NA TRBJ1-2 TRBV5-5 TGTGCCAGCAGCCGATTTGGGAGTGGCCTCCACTATGGCTACACCTTC CASSRFGSGLHYGYTF
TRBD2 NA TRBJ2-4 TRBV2 TGTGCCAGCAGTGAGGCGGGAGTAGCCAAAAACATTCAGTACTTC CASSEAGVAKNIQYF
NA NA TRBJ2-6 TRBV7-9 TGTGCCAGCAGCTCTTGGACAGATGACTCTGGGGCCAACGTCCTGACTTTC CASSSWTDDSGANVLTF
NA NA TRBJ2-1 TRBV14 TGTGCCAGCAGCCAAGGGCCCCAGGGGTACAATGAGCAGTTCTTC CASSQGPQGYNEQFF
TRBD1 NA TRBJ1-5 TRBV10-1 TGCGCCAGCAGTGAGGTAGGTGCAGGGGGCGGGCAGCCCCAGCATTTT CASSEVGAGGGQPQHF
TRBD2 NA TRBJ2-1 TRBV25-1 TGTGCCAGCAGTGAATCTAGCCCTAGCGGGATATCCTACAATGAGCAGTTCTTC CASSESSPSGISYNEQFF
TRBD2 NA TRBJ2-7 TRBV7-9 TGTGCCAGCAGCGTAAGCGGGAGAAGTATTTACGAGCAGTACTTC CASSVSGRSIYEQYF
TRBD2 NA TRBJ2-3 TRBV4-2 TGTGCCAGCAGCCAAGGCGGGGGATACACAGATACGCAGTATTTT CASSQGGGYTDTQYF
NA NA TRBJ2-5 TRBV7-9 TGTGCCAGCAGCTTAGGGGCGGAGACCCAGTACTTC CASSLGAETQYF
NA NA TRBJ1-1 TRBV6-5 TGTGCCAGCAGCCTTGACGAGAACACTGAAGCTTTCTTT CASSLDENTEAFF
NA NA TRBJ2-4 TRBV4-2 TGTGCCAGCAGCCAAGGGGGGGTCGAAAACATTCAGTACTTC CASSQGGVENIQYF
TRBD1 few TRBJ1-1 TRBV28 TGTGCCAGCAACACTCCGGGACAGGGGGCGGGGTCCACTGAAGCTTTCTTT CASNTPGQGAGSTEAFF
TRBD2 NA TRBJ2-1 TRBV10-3 TGTGCCATCAGTGGTAGCGGGGGAGGCAATGAGCAGTTCTTC CAISGSGGGNEQFF
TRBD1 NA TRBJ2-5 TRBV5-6 TGTGCCAGCAGCTTTGACAGGGGGCAAGAGACCCAGTACTTC CASSFDRGQETQYF
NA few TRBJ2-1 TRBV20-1 TGCAGTGCTCCACTAGGCGATGAGCAGTTCTTC CSAPLGDEQFF
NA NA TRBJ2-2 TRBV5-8 TGTGCCAGCAGCTGGGGCCGGAACACCGGGGAGCTGTTTTTT CASSWGRNTGELFF
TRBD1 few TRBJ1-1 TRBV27 TGTGCCAGCAGTGCGACAGGGGACTCCACTGAAGCTTTCTTT CASSATGDSTEAFF
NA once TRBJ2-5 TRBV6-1 TGTGCCAGCAGAGGACAATCTCAAGAGACCCAGTACTTC CASRGQSQETQYF
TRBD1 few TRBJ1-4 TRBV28 TGTGCCAGCAGTTTAGCCGGGACAGGGCAGACCGGTAGGGCAACTAATGAAAAACTGTTTTTT CASSLAGTGQTGRATNEKLFF
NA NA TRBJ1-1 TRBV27 TGTGCCAGCAGTACCCTGGACAGCACTGAAGCTTTCTTT CASSTLDSTEAFF
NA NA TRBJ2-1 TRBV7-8 TGTGCCAGCAGCTTGGGGGGGACAGTAACGAGCTCCTACAATGAGCAGTTCTTC CASSLGGTVTSSYNEQFF
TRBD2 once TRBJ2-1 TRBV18 TGTGCCAGCTCACCAGGCCTAGCGGGAGTCTCTTACAATGAGCAGTTCTTC CASSPGLAGVSYNEQFF
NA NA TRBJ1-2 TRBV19 TGTGCCAGTACCTCGGTGTGGGACCAGGACTATGGCTACACCTTC CASTSVWDQDYGYTF
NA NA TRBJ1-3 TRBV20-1 TGCAGTGCCCAACAGCGGAACACCATATATTTT CSAQQRNTIYF
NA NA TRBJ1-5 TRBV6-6 TGTGCCAGCAGTTCGGCCGTTAATCAGCCCCAGCATTTT CASSSAVNQPQHF
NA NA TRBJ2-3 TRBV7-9 TGTGCCAGCAGCTTCAACACAGATACGCAGTATTTT CASSFNTDTQYF
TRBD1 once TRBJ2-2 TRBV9 TGTGCCAGCACCACAGGGGCCGCGCGCACCGGGGAGCTGTTTTTT CASTTGAARTGELFF
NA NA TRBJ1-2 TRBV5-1 TGCGCCAGTGCAGCAGGTACGAGGGTGTATGGCTACACCTTC CASAAGTRVYGYTF
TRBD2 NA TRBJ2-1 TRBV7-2 TGTGCCAGCAGCTTAGATCCAGCGGGAGTTAATGAGCAGTTCTTC CASSLDPAGVNEQFF
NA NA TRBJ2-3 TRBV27 TGTGCCAGCACCCAGTTTGGAGATACGCAGTATTTT CASTQFGDTQYF
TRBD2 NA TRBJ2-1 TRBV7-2 TGTGCCAGCAGCTTAGCGGTGACTAGCTTCAATGAGCAGTTCTTC CASSLAVTSFNEQFF
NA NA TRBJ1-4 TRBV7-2 TGTGCCAGCAGCTCCGGGAATAGGGGTGAAAAACTGTTTTTT CASSSGNRGEKLFF
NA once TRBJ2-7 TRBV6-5 TGTGCCAGCAGTTACACGGGAAAGCAGTACTTC CASSYTGKQYF
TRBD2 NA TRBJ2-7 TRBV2 TGTGCCAGCGAAGTGGGGAAACTAGCGGGCCTCTCCTACGAGCAGTACTTC CASEVGKLAGLSYEQYF
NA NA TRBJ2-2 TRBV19 TGTGCCAGTAGTATGGTTTTTACCGGGGAGCTGTTTTTT CASSMVFTGELFF
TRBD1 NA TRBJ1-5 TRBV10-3 TGTGCTGCAAACAGGGGGGGCCTCTATAGCAATCAGCCCCAGCATTTT CAANRGGLYSNQPQHF
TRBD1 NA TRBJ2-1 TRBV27 TGTGCCAGCAGTTCTATACAGGGGGCCCTCAGTGAGCAGTTCTTC CASSSIQGALSEQFF
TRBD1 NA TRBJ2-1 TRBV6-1 TGTGCCAGCAGTGGCCGGGACAGGATCAACAATGAGCAGTTCTTC CASSGRDRINNEQFF
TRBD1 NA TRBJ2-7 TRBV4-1 TGCGCCAGCAGCCTCGGACAGGGCTGGCGCGAGCAGTACTTC CASSLGQGWREQYF
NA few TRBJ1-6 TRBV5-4 TGTGCCAGCAGCTTGGCACCAGACAATTCACCCCTCCACTTT CASSLAPDNSPLHF
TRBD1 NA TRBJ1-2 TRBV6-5 TGTGCCAGCAGTTACTCGAGAGGGGGCGGGTCTGGCTACACCTTC CASSYSRGGGSGYTF
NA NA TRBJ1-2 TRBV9 TGTGCCAGCAGCGTAGAGACTGACCTTAGAGGCTACACCTTC CASSVETDLRGYTF
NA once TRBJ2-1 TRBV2 TGTGCCAGCAGTGAGACTCCTTCCTGGGGGAGCAATGAGCAGTTCTTC CASSETPSWGSNEQFF
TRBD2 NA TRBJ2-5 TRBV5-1 TGCGCCAGCAGCGAGGGACTAGCGGGACGGGAGACCCAGTACTTC CASSEGLAGRETQYF
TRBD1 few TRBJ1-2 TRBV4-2 TGTGCCAGCAGCCAAGGACAGGGTTTCATCTATGGCTACACCTTC CASSQGQGFIYGYTF
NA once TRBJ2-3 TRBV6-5 TGTGCCAGCAGTTACTCGGGGCAGGGTCCTGATACGCAGTATTTT CASSYSGQGPDTQYF